This T cell receptor (beta chain) was identified during a study of control samples from healthy donors and cancer patients. Germline CDR1 and CDR2: WSHSY and SAAADI. Trimming took 4 bases from V and 0 from J, leaving 10 bases between them. CDR3 length: 15 amino acids. Clones were sequenced by immunoSEQ multiplex PCR, and TCRdb holds only the in-frame ones, with some missing. The sample includes around 85,000 clones, about 94% of them seen just once. The receptor comes from a woman aged 18 to 35 in good health. The rearrangement joins TRBV10-2 to TRBJ1-3; the D is unclear. Input material: blood. In nucleotides, the CDR3 is TGCGCCAGCAGTGGAAACACCGACTCTGGAAACACCATATATTTT. Translating gives CASSGNTDSGNTIYF.